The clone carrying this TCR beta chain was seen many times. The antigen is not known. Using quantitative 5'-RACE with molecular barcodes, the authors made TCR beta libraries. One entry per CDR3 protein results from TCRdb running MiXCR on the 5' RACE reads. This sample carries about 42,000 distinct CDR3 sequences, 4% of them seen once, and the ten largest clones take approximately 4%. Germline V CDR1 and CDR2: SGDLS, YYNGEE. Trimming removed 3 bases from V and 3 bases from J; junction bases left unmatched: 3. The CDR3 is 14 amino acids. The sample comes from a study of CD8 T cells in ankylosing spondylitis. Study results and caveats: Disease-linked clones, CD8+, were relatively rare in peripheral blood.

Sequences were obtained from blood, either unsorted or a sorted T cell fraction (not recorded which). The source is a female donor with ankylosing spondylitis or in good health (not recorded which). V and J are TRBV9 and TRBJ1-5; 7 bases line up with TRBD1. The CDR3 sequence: CASSGGTANQPQHF. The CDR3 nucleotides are TGTGCCAGCAGCGGGGGGACAGCCAATCAGCCCCAGCATTTT.